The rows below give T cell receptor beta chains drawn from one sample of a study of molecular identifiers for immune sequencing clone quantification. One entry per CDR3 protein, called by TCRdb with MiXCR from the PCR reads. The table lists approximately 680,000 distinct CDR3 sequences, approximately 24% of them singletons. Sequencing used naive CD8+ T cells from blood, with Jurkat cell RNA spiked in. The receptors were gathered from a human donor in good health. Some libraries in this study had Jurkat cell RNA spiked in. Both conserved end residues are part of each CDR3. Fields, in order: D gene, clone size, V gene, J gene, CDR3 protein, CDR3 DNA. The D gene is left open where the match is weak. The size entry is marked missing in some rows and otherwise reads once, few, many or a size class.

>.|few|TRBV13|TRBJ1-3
CASSLGDGSGNTIYF
TGTGCCAGCAGCTTAGGGGACGGCTCTGGAAACACCATATATTTT
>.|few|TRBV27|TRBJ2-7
CASSSIGQEGEQYF
TGTGCCAGCAGTTCAATTGGACAGGAGGGCGAGCAGTACTTC
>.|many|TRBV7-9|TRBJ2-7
CASSPTDLFPEQYF
TGTGCCAGCAGCCCTACCGACCTGTTCCCCGAGCAGTACTTC
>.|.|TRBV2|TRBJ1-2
CASSEWVGGTNYGYTF
TGTGCCAGCAGTGAATGGGTTGGAGGAACTAACTATGGCTACACCTTC
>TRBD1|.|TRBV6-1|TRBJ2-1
CASSRTGAGSYNEQFF
TGTGCCAGCAGCCGCACAGGGGCTGGCTCCTACAATGAGCAGTTCTTC
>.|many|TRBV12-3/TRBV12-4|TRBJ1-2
CASSSSWRGPAYGYTF
TGTGCCAGCAGTTCCTCCTGGCGCGGTCCCGCCTATGGCTACACCTTC
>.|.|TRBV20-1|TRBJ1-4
CSARALLNREGDEKLFF
TGCAGTGCTAGAGCCCTCCTCAACAGGGAAGGGGATGAAAAACTGTTTTTT
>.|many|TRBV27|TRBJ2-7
CASSLLGRVYEQYF
TGTGCCAGCAGTTTACTCGGCCGGGTGTACGAGCAGTACTTC
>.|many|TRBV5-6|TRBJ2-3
CASSLVDRGADTQYF
TGTGCCAGCAGCTTGGTGGATAGGGGGGCAGATACGCAGTATTTT
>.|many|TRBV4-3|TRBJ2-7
CASSQDRGQLYEQYF
TGCGCCAGCAGCCAAGATCGAGGGCAGTTGTACGAGCAGTACTTC
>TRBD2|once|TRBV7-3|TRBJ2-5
CASSFPLAGAQETQYF
TGTGCCAGCAGCTTTCCCTTAGCGGGGGCACAAGAGACCCAGTACTTC
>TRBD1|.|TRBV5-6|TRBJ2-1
CASSLVGGPPNNAPFF
TGTGCCAGCAGCTTGGTAGGGGGCCCCCCCAACAATGCGCCGTTCTTC
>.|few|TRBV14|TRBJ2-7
CASSSGTDGPYEQYF
TGTGCCAGCAGCTCCGGGACTGACGGTCCCTACGAGCAGTACTTC
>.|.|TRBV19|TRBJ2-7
CASSIGFVGPGSHEQYF
TGTGCCAGTAGTATAGGGTTTGTCGGTCCAGGGAGCCACGAGCAGTACTTC
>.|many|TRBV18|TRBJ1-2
CASSPDGTNYGYTF
TGTGCCAGCTCACCCGACGGAACAAACTATGGCTACACCTTC
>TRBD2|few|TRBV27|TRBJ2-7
CASSLMGAGGYEQYF
TGTGCCAGCAGCCTCATGGGAGCGGGAGGGTACGAGCAGTACTTC
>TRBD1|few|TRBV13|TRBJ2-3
CASSLRGQGVDTQYF
TGTGCCAGCAGCTTAAGAGGACAGGGGGTAGATACGCAGTATTTT
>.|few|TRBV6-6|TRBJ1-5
CAGGGTMAQPQHF
TGTGCCGGGGGGGGGACCATGGCCCAGCCCCAGCATTTT
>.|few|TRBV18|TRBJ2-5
CASSPPEEETQYF
TGTGCCAGCTCACCACCGGAGGAAGAGACCCAGTACTTC
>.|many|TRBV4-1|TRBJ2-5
CASRSRETQYF
TGCGCCAGCAGATCGAGAGAGACCCAGTACTTC
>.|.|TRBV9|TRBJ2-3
CASSVAAQSTDTQYF
TGTGCCAGCAGCGTAGCAGCCCAGAGCACAGATACGCAGTATTTT
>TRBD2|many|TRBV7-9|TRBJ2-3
CASKGSGSVSRTDTQYF
TGTGCCAGCAAAGGAAGCGGGAGTGTCTCCCGCACAGATACGCAGTATTTT
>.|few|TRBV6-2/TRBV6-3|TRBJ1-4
CASSQLGAGEKLFF
TGTGCCAGCAGTCAACTGGGGGCTGGGGAAAAACTGTTTTTT
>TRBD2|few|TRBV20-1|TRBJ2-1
CSARDSSGRADEQFF
TGCAGTGCTAGAGATTCGAGCGGGAGGGCCGACGAGCAGTTCTTC
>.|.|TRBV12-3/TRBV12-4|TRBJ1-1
CASSDQGGRTEAFF
TGTGCCAGCAGTGACCAAGGGGGGAGGACTGAAGCTTTCTTT
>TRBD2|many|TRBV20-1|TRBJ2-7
CSAREREGLHEQYF
TGCAGTGCTAGAGAGCGGGAGGGCCTCCACGAGCAGTACTTC
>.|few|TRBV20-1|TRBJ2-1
CSAKPYRDTIRSYNEQFF
TGCAGTGCTAAACCGTACCGGGACACCATACGCTCCTACAATGAGCAGTTCTTC
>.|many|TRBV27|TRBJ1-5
CASSSLYNQPQHF
TGTGCCAGCAGCTCATTATACAATCAGCCCCAGCATTTT
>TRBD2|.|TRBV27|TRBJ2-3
CASGAGVRYTQYF
TGTGCCAGCGGGGCGGGAGTTAGGTATACGCAGTATTTT
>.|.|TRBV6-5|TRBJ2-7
CASSYSVGDNEQYF
TGTGCCAGCAGTTACTCGGTCGGGGACAACGAGCAGTACTTC
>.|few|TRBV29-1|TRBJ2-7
CSVGSGNYEQYF
TGCAGCGTTGGCTCAGGGAACTACGAGCAGTACTTC
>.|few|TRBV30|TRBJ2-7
CAWSIGDPRYEQYF
TGTGCCTGGAGTATAGGGGACCCTCGGTACGAGCAGTACTTC
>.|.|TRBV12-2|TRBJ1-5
CASIRHGISTPGGIEQPQHF
TGTGCAAGTATCCGGCACGGGATTTCAACCCCCGGGGGAATCGAACAGCCCCAGCATTTT
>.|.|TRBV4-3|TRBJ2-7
CASSQEGWTAGYEQYF
TGCGCCAGCAGCCAAGAGGGGTGGACCGCGGGCTACGAGCAGTACTTC
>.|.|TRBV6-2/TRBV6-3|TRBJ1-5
CASSDPTRSHQPQHF
TGTGCCAGCAGTGACCCGACCCGCTCCCACCAGCCCCAGCATTTT
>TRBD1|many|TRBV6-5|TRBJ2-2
CASSYGDRGHANTGELFF
TGTGCCAGCAGTTACGGGGACAGGGGGCACGCGAACACCGGGGAGCTGTTTTTT
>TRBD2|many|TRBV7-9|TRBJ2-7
CASSPGLADEQYF
TGTGCCAGCAGCCCGGGACTAGCGGACGAGCAGTACTTC
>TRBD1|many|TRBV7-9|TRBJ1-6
CASSTGQGNSPLHF
TGTGCCAGCAGCACAGGACAGGGGAATTCACCCCTCCACTTT
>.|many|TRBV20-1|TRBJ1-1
CSARGTTRGNTEAFF
TGCAGTGCTAGGGGCACCACCCGGGGAAACACTGAAGCTTTCTTT
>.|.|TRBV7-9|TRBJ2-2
CASSFNANTGELFF
TGTGCCAGCAGCTTTAACGCGAACACCGGGGAGCTGTTTTTT
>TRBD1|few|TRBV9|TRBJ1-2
CASTGGADYGYTF
TGTGCCAGCACAGGGGGGGCCGACTATGGCTACACCTTC
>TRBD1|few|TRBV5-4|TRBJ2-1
CASSLLGTGPHEQFF
TGTGCCAGCAGCTTGTTGGGGACAGGTCCTCATGAGCAGTTCTTC
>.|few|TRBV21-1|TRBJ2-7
CASSKDDRVRLYEQYF
TGTGCCAGCAGCAAAGACGACAGGGTCAGGTTGTACGAGCAGTACTTC
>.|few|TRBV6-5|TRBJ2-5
CASSYSRGIQETQYF
TGTGCCAGCAGTTACTCGAGAGGGATTCAGGAGACCCAGTACTTC
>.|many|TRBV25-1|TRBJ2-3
CASTLAGTDTQYF
TGTGCCAGCACTTTAGCGGGCACAGATACGCAGTATTTT
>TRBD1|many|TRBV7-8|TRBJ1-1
CASRVDRGLTEAFF
TGTGCCAGCAGAGTTGACAGGGGTCTGACTGAAGCTTTCTTT